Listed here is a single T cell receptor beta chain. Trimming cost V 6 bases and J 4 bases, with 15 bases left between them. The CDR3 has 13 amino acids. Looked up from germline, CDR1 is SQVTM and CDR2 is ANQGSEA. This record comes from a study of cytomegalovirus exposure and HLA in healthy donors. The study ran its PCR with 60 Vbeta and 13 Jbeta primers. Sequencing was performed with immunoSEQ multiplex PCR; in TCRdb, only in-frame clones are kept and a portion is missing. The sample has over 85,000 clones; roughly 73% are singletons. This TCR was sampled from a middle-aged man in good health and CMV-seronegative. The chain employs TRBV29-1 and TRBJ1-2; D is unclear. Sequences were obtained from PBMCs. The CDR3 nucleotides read TGCAGCGTCCGCCCCAACAGTTTCTATGGCTACACCTTC. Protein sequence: CSVRPNSFYGYTF.